This T cell receptor (beta chain) is drawn from a study of blood T cell repertoires in COVID-19. Study-wide background: Some COVID-19 samples were acute and others convalescent; all came from the United States, Italy and Spain. From T cells, B-cell-depleted T cells, or PBMCs came the material, which was cDNA or gDNA.

V was shortened by 4 bases and J by 6 bases, with 21 bases between the two germline ends. This CDR3 has 17 amino acids. In germline, CDR1 is MNHEY, CDR2 SMNVEV (reference sequence). In the source study's methods: Counts of nucleated cells, estimated from reference gene primer amplification, were obtained. The protocol was immunoSEQ multiplex PCR, while the TCRdb copy is restricted to in-frame clones and leaves out a portion. V and J calls and clone size come straight from that table; D and trimming were deduced from the DNA. There are about 480,000 clones in the sample; around 89% occur only once, and 4% to 5.5% lies in the top ten.

The sample comprised peripheral blood. This receptor was identified in a woman between 25 and 40 years old with acute or convalescent COVID-19. This chain joins TRBV27 and TRBJ1-4, with TRBD1 as a possible D gene (6 bases). In nucleotides, the CDR3 is TGTGCCAGCAGTTGGTTTAGAACAGGGCCCTACCATGAAAAACTGTTTTTT. Its translation: CASSWFRTGPYHEKLFF.